Following are 16 T cell receptor beta chains from one sample sequenced in a study of cytomegalovirus exposure and HLA in healthy donors. The PCR made use of 60 Vbeta and 13 Jbeta primers. Sequencing was performed with immunoSEQ multiplex PCR; in TCRdb, only in-frame clones are kept and a portion is missing. The sample yields roughly 110,000 clones, over 65% seen once. Sequencing was carried out using PBMCs. These receptors were collected from a woman younger than 45 in good health and CMV-seronegative.

This chain links TRBV27 with TRBJ1-2, with 10 bases matching TRBD1. The CDR3 consists of 15 residues. V dropped 6 bases and J dropped 7; count of bases not matched to a gene: 11. Per the germline V gene, CDR1 is MNHEY and CDR2 is SMNVEV (reference sequence). As DNA, the CDR3 is TGTGCCAGCAGCCTAACCGGGACAGGGGTTCCTGGCTACACCTTC. Translated, it gives CASSLTGTGVPGYTF.

V is TRBV2 and J is TRBJ2-1; D gene ambiguous. CDR3 length: 16 amino acids. CDR1 is SNHLY, CDR2 FYNNEI, per germline. V lost 6 bases, J lost 0 bases, and 15 bases lay in between. CDR3 bases: TGTGCCAGCAGCAAGACTTACTGGAGCTCCTACAATGAGCAGTTCTTC. Translation: CASSKTYWSSYNEQFF.

The table lists this clone with a count of one. The chain employs TRBV7-9 and TRBJ2-1; 13 nucleotides match TRBD2. J lost 7 bases, V lost 5 bases, and 5 bases had no gene match. Germline V gene data show CDR1 as SEHNR and CDR2 as FQNEAQ (reference sequence). The CDR3 is 15 amino acids. CDR3 coding DNA: TGTGCCAGCAGCCCTACTAGCGGGGGGGCAAATGAGCAGTTCTTC. It is translated as CASSPTSGGANEQFF.

Comments on this clone: The junction shows a germline mismatch at one end, possibly a read error. V usage is TRBV7-9 and J usage is TRBJ2-7, with D hard to call. Germline V CDR1 and CDR2: SEHNR, FQNEAQ (reference sequence). The CDR3 extends over 11 amino acids. The CDR3 region is CSSSFHGEQYF. The CDR3 DNA reads TGTTCCAGCAGCTTCCACGGGGAGCAGTACTTC.

This clone was seen only once. The V and J genes are TRBV5-1 and TRBJ2-5; a weak D match, TRBD2 (6 bases). This CDR3 is built from 13 residues. Trimming shortened V by 0 bases and J by 9 bases, and 12 bases separated the two germline ends. Germline lookup yields CDR1 SGHRS and CDR2 YFSETQ. As DNA, the CDR3 is TGCGCCAGCAGCTTGGCAGGGAGGTCGGCCCAGTACTTC. Its translation is CASSLAGRSAQYF. The full variable domain, with the rest looked up from reference TRBV5-1 and TRBJ2-5, is KAGVTQTPRYLIKTRGQQVTLSCSPISGHRSVSWYQQTPGQGLQFLFEYFSETQRNKGNFPGRFSGRQFSNSRSEMNVSTLELGDSALYLCASSLAGRSAQYFGPGTRLLVL.

V usage is TRBV5-1 and J usage is TRBJ1-2; TRBD1 aligns across 7 bases. Losses at the gene ends were 2 bases for V and 2 bases for J; bases not matched to a gene: 3. This CDR3 is 14 amino acids long. CDR1 and CDR2 from the germline V gene are SGHRS and YFSETQ. CDR3 sequence reads: CASSFTGENYGYTF. The CDR3 DNA sequence: TGCGCCAGCAGCTTTACAGGGGAGAACTATGGCTACACCTTC.

About this clone itself: The CDR3 ends on some other residue instead of the conserved phenylalanine or tryptophan, so this is likely a read error. V is TRBV5-1 and J is TRBJ2-7; 10 nucleotides line up with TRBD1. The CDR3 has 15 residues. Trimming removed 1 base from V and 6 bases from J; junction bases left unmatched: 7. Germline V lookup: CDR1 SGHRS, CDR2 YFSETQ. CDR3 DNA: TGCGCCAGCAGCTTGCATGACGGACAGGGGGGCGAGCAGTACCTC. Amino acid sequence: CASSLHDGQGGEQYL.

A note on this clone: In the same sample, other DNA sequences code for this CDR3. In DNA form, the CDR3 reads TGTGCCAGCAGTTTACGGGCTAACTATGGCTACACCTTC. This translates into CASSLRANYGYTF. J is TRBJ1-2 and V is TRBV27; unclear D gene. V was pared by 2 bases and J by 0 bases, with 4 bases between. The CDR3 is made up of 13 amino acids. The germline V gene encodes CDR1 MNHEY and CDR2 SMNVEV (reference sequence).

The rearrangement uses TRBV4-2 and TRBJ2-2; 7 nucleotides align to TRBD1. V dropped 7 bases and J dropped 4; count of bases not matched to a gene: 6. In germline, CDR1 is LGHNA, CDR2 YNFKEQ. The CDR3 contains 14 residues. This CDR3 is CASMPGQSTGELFF. DNA for the CDR3: TGTGCCAGCATGCCGGGACAGAGCACCGGGGAGCTGTTTTTT.

The chain joins TRBV14 to TRBJ2-7, with a weak D call TRBD1 (7 bases). Germline V gene sequence: CDR1 SGHDN, CDR2 FVKESK. V was trimmed by 0 bases and J by 6 bases, leaving 15 bases between them. The CDR3 runs 15 residues. CDR3: CASSQDFQGGSEQYF. DNA of the CDR3: TGTGCCAGCAGCCAAGATTTCCAGGGGGGCAGCGAGCAGTACTTC. The whole variable domain, remainder taken from reference TRBV14 and TRBJ2-7, is EAGVTQFPSHSVIEKGQTVTLRCDPISGHDNLYWYRRVMGKEIKFLLHFVKESKQDESGMPNNRFLAERTGGTYSTLKVQPAELEDSGVYFCASSQDFQGGSEQYFGPGTRLTVT.

The chain uses TRBV7-2 and TRBJ1-1; D possibly corresponds to TRBD1 (5 bases). V gave up 6 bases and J gave up 5 bases, with 16 bases separating them. The V gene's germline CDR1 is SGHTA and CDR2 FQGNSA. This CDR3 has 14 residues. The CDR3 sequence is CASRAVGAGTEAFF. The CDR3 region has the DNA TGTGCCAGCAGGGCCGTAGGGGCCGGTACTGAAGCTTTCTTT.

The chain links TRBV6-1 to TRBJ1-4, with 7 positions matching TRBD1. The junction had 1 base not matched to a gene; V was cut back by 2 bases and J by 1 base. CDR3 length equals 15 residues. The germline V gene encodes CDR1 MNHNS and CDR2 SASEGT. The CDR3 region is CASSEQGGTNEKLFF. CDR3 sequence (DNA): TGTGCCAGCAGTGAACAGGGGGGAACTAATGAAAAACTGTTTTTT.

The chain uses TRBV30 and TRBJ1-1; weak D call: TRBD1 (6 bases). The CDR3 consists of 13 residues. Per the germline V gene, CDR1 is GTSNPN and CDR2 is SVGIG (reference sequence). V was trimmed by 2 bases and J by 7 bases, leaving 14 bases between them. This chain's CDR3 is CAWSTQGYSEAFF. The CDR3 DNA follows: TGTGCCTGGAGTACCCAGGGGTATAGTGAAGCTTTCTTT.

The chain couples TRBV10-3 to TRBJ2-7; D is perhaps TRBD1 (5 bases). The CDR3 covers 13 residues. Germline values: CDR1 ENHRY, CDR2 SYGVKD. V lost 5 bases, J lost 3 bases, and 11 bases lay in between. DNA of the CDR3: TGTGCCATCAGTCCACCTCAGGGCTACGAGCAGTACTTC. Translated, it gives CAISPPQGYEQYF.

The V gene is TRBV6-6, the J gene TRBJ2-4, with no clear D. The germline V gene encodes CDR1 MNHNY and CDR2 SVGAGI (reference sequence). Trimming shortened V by 6 bases and J by 1 base, and 16 bases separated the two germline ends. CDR3 size: 16 residues. CDR3 DNA sequence: TGTGCCAGCAGCCCTGGATACAGCACGGCCAAAAACATTCAGTACTTC. Protein: CASSPGYSTAKNIQYF.

The rearrangement uses TRBV25-1 and TRBJ1-1, with D unclear. Deletions cut 6 bases from V and 7 bases from J, with 15 bases between. Germline CDR1 and CDR2: MGHDK and SYGVNS. This CDR3 contains 13 residues. CDR3 in DNA: TGTGCCAGCAGCCCACCCGGGCGGGTTGAAGCTTTCTTT. It specifies CASSPPGRVEAFF.